This TCR beta chain is from a study of blood T cell repertoires in COVID-19. Overall study: The origin of the acute and convalescent COVID-19 samples was the United States, Italy and Spain. From T cells, B-cell-depleted T cells, or PBMCs came the material, which was cDNA or gDNA.

Clones were sequenced by immunoSEQ multiplex PCR, and TCRdb holds only the in-frame ones, with some missing. Here the sample spans hundreds of thousands of clones, 70% to 90% being singletons. Participants spanned ages about 18 to 90 years and resided in fewer than 30 US areas. Up to 2 weeks before entering the study, exposed participants had met a COVID-19 case. CDR1 MNHNS and CDR2 SASEGT come from the germline V gene. Trimming removed 2 bases from V and 6 bases from J, with 5 bases in between. This CDR3 spans 12 amino acids. This sequence was found in a man aged 50-60 years who had been exposed to COVID-19. The genes are TRBV6-1 and TRBJ1-5; D gene unclear. Material: PBMCs or T cells enriched from blood (not recorded which). The CDR3 coding sequence is TGTGCCAGCAGTGAATGGAGTCAGCCCCAGCATTTT. This encodes CASSEWSQPQHF.